These T cell receptor beta chains were read from a single sample in a study of cytomegalovirus exposure and HLA in healthy donors. Sequencing was performed with immunoSEQ multiplex PCR; in TCRdb, only in-frame clones are kept and a portion is missing. This table has 130,000 to 150,000 clones, approximately 74% appearing once. The specimen was PBMCs. All receptors come from a man aged 18 to 30 in good health and CMV-seropositive. Both conserved end residues are trimmed from each CDR3. Each record gives: J gene, V gene, CDR3 protein.

TRBJ2-7	TRBV7-8	ASSLARPSRSYEQY
TRBJ1-2	TRBV28	ASSLPSSDGYT
TRBJ2-2	TRBV30	AWKGGGWTGELF
TRBJ1-1	TRBV5-1	ASRGQPMTEAF
TRBJ2-4	TRBV4-1	ASSPPQGFVKNIQY
TRBJ2-7	TRBV27	ASSLLGGGGLYEQY
TRBJ2-3	TRBV28	ASSSLAGTGADTQY
TRBJ1-2	TRBV9	ASSGTGFYGYT
TRBJ2-2	TRBV25-1	ASSGGLAGENTGELF
TRBJ2-1	TRBV4-1	ASSSSGTSGIRNEQF
TRBJ2-7	TRBV7-9	ASSLLGQRLYEQY
TRBJ1-2	TRBV27	ASSLSGGDYGYT
TRBJ2-2	TRBV7-2	ASSFTSGGAGELF
TRBJ2-3	TRBV7-3	ASSLRPRGGTDTQY
TRBJ2-5	TRBV13	ASSLEPAGETQY
TRBJ2-3	TRBV6-5	ASSYSTVFSTDTQY
TRBJ2-3	TRBV6-1	ASSGTSGRALINKDTQY
NA	TRBV30	AWTWQGSYEQY
TRBJ2-5	TRBV7-9	ASRKGESQY
TRBJ2-7	TRBV5-1	ASSLALAGEQY
TRBJ1-6	TRBV7-2	ASSPRAGYNSPLH
TRBJ2-1	TRBV13	ASSIISGSPDNEQF
TRBJ1-4	TRBV7-2	ASSSYNEKLF
TRBJ1-5	TRBV28	ASSPPGTGFNQPQH
TRBJ1-2	TRBV13	ASSRNYNYGYT
TRBJ1-4	TRBV6-5	ASRSPGTGSEKLF
TRBJ2-7	TRBV6-1	ASSERGYEQY
TRBJ2-4	TRBV6-5	ASSYSRGNIQY
TRBJ1-4	TRBV7-8	ASSLVSRDRGREGTREKLF
TRBJ1-1	TRBV27	ASSLIPGATEAF
TRBJ2-4	TRBV21-1	ASSKALCQLAKNIQY
TRBJ1-1	TRBV5-1	ASSLTDRVAEAF
TRBJ2-2	TRBV7-9	ASAWGRTGELF
TRBJ1-2	TRBV9	ASSVPQGQGNYGYT
TRBJ2-3	TRBV7-9	ASTLTGQTSTDTQY
TRBJ1-2	TRBV2	ASSRTGSGYT
TRBJ2-7	TRBV30	AWSQREGYEQY
TRBJ1-3	TRBV19	ASTAGNTIY
TRBJ2-5	TRBV11-1	ASSLGVRETQY
TRBJ1-1	TRBV5-1	ASSLDAATMNTEAF
TRBJ2-3	TRBV7-2	ASSPGTSLDTQY
TRBJ2-3	TRBV11-2	ASSLASSYTQY
TRBJ2-3	TRBV5-1	ASSLATGRTDTQY
TRBJ2-1	TRBV9	ASSAGVAGVGDEQF
TRBJ2-1	TRBV9	ASSVDDWRNEQF
TRBJ2-2	TRBV27	ASSPLWTGGTGELF
TRBJ2-2	TRBV2	ASRREGGRTGELF
TRBJ1-1	TRBV27	VSSLLGTGNTEAF
TRBJ2-7	TRBV5-4	ASSRDRIYEQY